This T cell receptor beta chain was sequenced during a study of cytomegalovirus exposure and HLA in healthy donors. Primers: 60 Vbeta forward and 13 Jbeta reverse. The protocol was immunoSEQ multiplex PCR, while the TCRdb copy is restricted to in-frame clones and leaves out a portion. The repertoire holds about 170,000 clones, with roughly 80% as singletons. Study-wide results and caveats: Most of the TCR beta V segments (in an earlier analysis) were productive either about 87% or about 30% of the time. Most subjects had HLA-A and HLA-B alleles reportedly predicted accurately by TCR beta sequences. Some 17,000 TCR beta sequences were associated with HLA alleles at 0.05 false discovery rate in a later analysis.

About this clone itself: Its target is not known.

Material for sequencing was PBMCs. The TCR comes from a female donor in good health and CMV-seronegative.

Here the CDR3 reads CASSVAVNTEAFF. CDR3 sequence (DNA): TGCGCCAGCAGCGTGGCAGTGAACACTGAAGCTTTCTTT. This chain uses TRBV5-1 with TRBJ1-1; no definite D call. The CDR3 extends over 13 amino acids. From germline, CDR1 is SGHRS and CDR2 YFSETQ. Between the trimmed V and J ends, which lost 4 bases and 0 bases, there was a span of 7 bases.